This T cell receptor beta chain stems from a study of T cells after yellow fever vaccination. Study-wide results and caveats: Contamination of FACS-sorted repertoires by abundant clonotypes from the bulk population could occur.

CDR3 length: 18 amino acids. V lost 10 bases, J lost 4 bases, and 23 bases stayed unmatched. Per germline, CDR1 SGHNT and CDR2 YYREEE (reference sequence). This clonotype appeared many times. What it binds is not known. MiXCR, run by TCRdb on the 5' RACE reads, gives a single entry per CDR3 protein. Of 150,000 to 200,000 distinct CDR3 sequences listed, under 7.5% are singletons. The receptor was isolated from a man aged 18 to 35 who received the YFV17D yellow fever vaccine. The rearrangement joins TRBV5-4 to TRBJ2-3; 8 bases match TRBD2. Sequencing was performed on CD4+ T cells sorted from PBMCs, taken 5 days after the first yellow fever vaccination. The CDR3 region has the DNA TGTGCCGGGGGGAGCGGCGGGAGGCGTGAGTCTCACCCAGATACGCAGTATTTT. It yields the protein CAGGSGGRRESHPDTQYF.